These 7 T cell receptor beta chains originate from one sample sequenced in a study of cytomegalovirus exposure and HLA in healthy donors. Sequencing used immunoSEQ multiplex PCR; TCRdb keeps in-frame clones, though not all of them. The sample records hundreds of thousands of clones, roughly 90% being singletons. Sample: PBMCs. The receptors stem from a woman aged 18 to 35 in good health and CMV-seronegative.

The CDR3 DNA follows: TGTGCCAGCAGTTTAGCTTTGGGACTAGCGGGAGGAGAGACCTACGAGCAGTACTTC. This codes for CASSLALGLAGGETYEQYF. This chain uses TRBV27 with TRBJ2-7, with TRBD2 matching over 15 bases. Germline assignment: CDR1 MNHEY and CDR2 SMNVEV (reference sequence). This CDR3 is built from 19 residues. V shed 2 bases and J 2 bases; nucleotides not matched to a gene: 10.

This sequence joins TRBV28 and TRBJ2-7, with D possibly being TRBD1 (5 bases). Trimming took off 2 bases at V and 7 bases at J, with 24 bases between the two ends. From germline, CDR1 is MDHEN and CDR2 SYDVKM. This CDR3 is 17 amino acids long. The CDR3 DNA follows: TGTGCCAGCAGTTTAACTGCGTCGGGCAGGGCTATGTTTGAGCAGTACTTC. This encodes CASSLTASGRAMFEQYF.

The genes are TRBV27 and TRBJ1-3; D unclear. V lost 3 bases and J 0 bases, leaving 15 bases between the germline ends. The V gene's germline CDR1 is MNHEY and CDR2 SMNVEV (reference sequence). This CDR3 spans 17 amino acids. DNA of the CDR3: TGTGCCAGCAGTTTCCGTTCTCGAGATCTCTCTGGAAACACCATATATTTT. Encoded protein: CASSFRSRDLSGNTIYF.

This clone showed up just a few times. V gene TRBV25-1 combines with J gene TRBJ1-2; D unclear. From germline, CDR1 is MGHDK and CDR2 SYGVNS. This CDR3 region has 12 residues. Trimming left V 3 bases short and J 8 bases short, with 10 bases between. The CDR3 sequence: CASSDGVKGYTF. The CDR3 region has the DNA TGTGCCAGCAGTGACGGAGTAAAGGGCTACACCTTC.

V gene TRBV7-2 combines with J gene TRBJ2-4; possible D gene TRBD1, 7 bases. Germline V gene data show CDR1 as SGHTA and CDR2 as FQGNSA. The CDR3 length is 14 residues. The germline V and J ends were trimmed by 6 bases and 8 bases, with 17 bases remaining between them. The CDR3 here is CASRPGQPGDIQYF. DNA of the CDR3: TGTGCCAGCAGACCGGGACAGCCGGGGGACATTCAGTACTTC.

The chain uses TRBV5-6 and TRBJ2-5; the D gene is possibly TRBD2 (6 bases). With 2 bases removed from V and 2 bases from J, the gap between germline ends came to 13 bases. Germline V CDR1 and CDR2: SGHDT, YYEEEE. CDR3 size: 15 residues. CDR3 sequence reads: CASSFSGSGQETQYF. DNA of the CDR3: TGTGCCAGCAGCTTCTCCGGGAGCGGTCAAGAGACCCAGTACTTC.

The chain combines TRBV11-2 with TRBJ2-1, with unresolved D. This CDR3 is 13 amino acids long. Looked up from germline, CDR1 is SGHAT and CDR2 is FQNNGV. Trimming pared 2 bases from V and 9 bases from J, leaving 11 bases between. The DNA of the CDR3 is TGTGCCAGCAGCTTAACGTCGAGGCGTGAGCAGTTCTTC. Its protein product is CASSLTSRREQFF.